This TCR beta chain derives from a study of T cells in Graves' hyperthyroidism and ophthalmopathy (dated by TCRdb to between 2017 and 2020). Background for the entire study: To identify TCR V-J signatures that set the groups apart, the researchers used a discovery cohort of 100 or so patients, made up of about 44 with Graves' ophthalmopathy and 55 to 65 with stable Graves' hyperthyroidism. According to the paper, TCR Vbeta CDR3 sequencing was carried out on over 130 peripheral blood samples, which came from around 43 ophthalmopathy, under 85 hyperthyroidism and about 17 progressor patients. Whether ophthalmopathy could be predicted prospectively was tested in an independent validation cohort made up of 18 to 20 hyperthyroidism patients plus 17 patients who later progressed to ophthalmopathy. After blood sampling, hyperthyroidism patients were treated with methimazole at a starting dose of 30 mg daily, and ophthalmopathy patients were treated with high-dose intravenous methylprednisolone. In addition, the study compared T-cell repertoires in thyroid tissue and in blood from roughly 6 Graves' hyperthyroidism patients. For training and testing, the roughly 100 patients in the discovery cohort were randomly divided in a 7:3 ratio.

The CDR3 starts with the cysteine, ends with the phenylalanine, and has 16 residues. The read is trimmed to its CDR3 DNA, 48 bases read in frame from base 1. The V and J ends are trimmed by 0 bases and 1 base, leaving 9 bases between them. The CDR1 and CDR2 encoded by the germline V gene are ENHRY and SYGVKD. The TCR beta CDR3 regions were amplified from the RNA transcripts. A first-round RT-PCR of the TCR CDR3 used the HTBI primer set with the Qiagen OneStep RT-PCR kit. Libraries were constructed in a second round of multiplex PCR, after which size selection and purification were performed. Sequencing of the libraries was done on an Illumina HiSeq2000 using paired-end 100 bp reads. As for how the authors treated the data: SOAPnuke was used to process the raw data, with reads discarded if the reads contained adapters or uncalled bases, had a mean Phred below 15, or lacked an exact constant-primer or identifier match. High-quality paired reads were merged with COPE v1.2.5, and unique nucleotide sequences were defined as clonotypes. Clonotypes were aligned to IMGT TRBV, TRBD and TRBJ reference segments using MiTCR v1.1. Analysis was restricted to V-J combinations with a frequency above 0.0001, which covered about 99% of repertoires. A TCS score was defined as the ratio of F50 (clonal expansion) to E x V (chaos), with BLOSUM62-based TCRdist applied between CDR3 peptides within each V-J. Welch's t-statistics and random forest reduced 500 to 650 V-J features to 10 to 15, which were used in a naive Bayes classifier (R e1071). The Morisita-Horn index was used to measure how similar the thyroid and blood repertoires were. The public reads were reprocessed in TCRdb via fastp at Q25 and MiXCR, keeping in-frame beta chains. Merged by CDR3 protein, the rows form single entries marked with the most common genes and DNA. TCRdb's processing, not the study's, gives the V and J calls here. The sample records approximately 700,000 distinct CDR3 sequences, just under 45% of which are singletons. Less than 9% of the sample belongs to the ten largest clones.

Patients with uncontrolled infections, other autoimmune diseases, pregnancy or lactation were excluded. Diagnoses were based on clinical symptoms, serum thyroxine and TRAb, thyroid ultrasound and orbital computed tomography. Total RNA was extracted with Trizol reagent, and quality was checked on an Agilent 2100 Bioanalyzer. On the study overall, not on this receptor specifically: No statistical method was used to fix the sample size in advance, and group allocation was not hidden from the investigators. A model built on a 13 V-J signature distinguished ophthalmopathy from stable hyperthyroidism, reaching roughly 88% sensitivity and around 81% specificity in cross-validation and 80%/75% in testing. In validation, progression to ophthalmopathy was predicted by the model with nearly 71% sensitivity and roughly 76% specificity, a median of approximately 7.1 months before onset. Most expanded thyroid clonotypes (frequency above 0.001) were also found in blood, which suggests that blood repertoires may mirror thyroid immune responses.

This clonotype was counted at least ten times. It has no known antigen specificity. No qualities accompany the bases; no much larger clone lies one base away. This chain joins TRBV10-3 to TRBJ1-4; the D gene cannot be named for sure. Sequencing was done on a sample of peripheral blood or thyroid tissue (not recorded which). This TCR was sampled from an adult man with Graves' disease, either hyperthyroidism or ophthalmopathy (not recorded which). The DNA sequence follows: TGTGCCATCAGTGAGTCGGTGACGGGAACTAATGAAAAACTGTTTTTT. Its translation is CAISESVTGTNEKLFF.